The clone carrying this T cell receptor beta chain appeared a single time. What it binds is unknown. Germline and junction disagree at one end, which may indicate a read error. This sample was taken from a study of blood T cells in healthy people across ages. Study results and limitations: Comparison with aged donors showed that long-lived donors had more naive CD4+ cells and higher diversity. Across the age range, TCR beta diversity per million T cells fell in a roughly linear way.

Sample-barcoded 5' priming and a J-beta primer mix drove a second PCR of roughly 6 to 12 cycles. Each CDR3 protein is one row after TCRdb ran MiXCR on the 5' RACE reads. The sample has nearly 1 million distinct CDR3 sequences; roughly half are singletons. Germline values: CDR1 MNHEY, CDR2 SMNVEV (reference sequence). CDR3 size: 13 residues. The sample was blood. The TCR was taken from a woman aged 60-75 years in good health. The chain links TRBV27 to TRBJ2-1; no reliable D call. This CDR3 reads CASSAGLDNEQFF. DNA of the CDR3: TGTGCCAGCAGTGCCGGGCTCGACAACGAGCAGTTCTTC.